Listed below are T cell receptor beta chains from one sample, sequenced in a study of blood T cell repertoires in COVID-19. Repertoires were generated with immunoSEQ multiplex PCR, while TCRdb's copy carries only in-frame clones and drops some. The sample records fewer than 250,000 clones, around 83% being singletons. Sequenced material: PBMCs or T cells enriched from blood (not recorded which). These receptors all stem from a woman aged 35 to 49 who had recovered from COVID-19. Both conserved end residues are part of each CDR3. D genes are given only for firm matches. Only part of the rows carry a size: once, few, many, or a class if the clone is expanded.

J: TRBJ1-4; V: TRBV29-1; D: -; size: -; CDR3: CSVAPTDEKLFF; DNA: TGCAGCGTTGCACCTACCGATGAAAAACTGTTTTTT
J: TRBJ2-2; V: TRBV6-5; D: -; size: once; CDR3: CASIREVFTGELFF; DNA: TGTGCCAGCATCAGGGAGGTTTTCACCGGGGAGCTGTTTTTT
J: TRBJ1-1; V: TRBV5-4; D: TRBD1; size: -; CDR3: CASSGATGPTEAFF; DNA: TGTGCCAGCAGCGGGGCGACAGGGCCGACTGAAGCTTTCTTT
J: TRBJ2-5; V: TRBV28; D: TRBD2; size: -; CDR3: CASRNSGQTQYF; DNA: TGTGCCAGCAGAAATAGCGGGCAGACCCAGTACTTC
J: TRBJ1-2; V: TRBV9; D: -; size: -; CDR3: CASSVAGVATGYTF; DNA: TGTGCCAGCAGCGTAGCAGGGGTAGCGACTGGCTACACCTTC
J: TRBJ2-7; V: TRBV13; D: -; size: -; CDR3: CASSPFSYEQYF; DNA: TGTGCCAGCAGCCCATTTTCCTACGAGCAGTACTTC
J: TRBJ2-3; V: TRBV19; D: -; size: -; CDR3: CASRSGEVGDTQYF; DNA: TGTGCCAGTAGGTCGGGGGAGGTGGGAGATACGCAGTATTTT
J: TRBJ2-2; V: TRBV15; D: TRBD1; size: -; CDR3: CATSRGGQGIGELFF; DNA: TGTGCCACCAGCAGAGGCGGACAGGGTATAGGGGAGCTGTTTTTT
J: TRBJ1-4; V: TRBV7-9; D: TRBD1; size: -; CDR3: CASSLGPQGGLFF; DNA: TGTGCCAGCAGCTTAGGCCCGCAGGGGGGACTGTTTTTT
J: TRBJ2-1; V: TRBV5-1; D: TRBD2; size: -; CDR3: CASKRTSGRNNEQFF; DNA: TGCGCCAGCAAACGAACTAGCGGGAGAAACAATGAGCAGTTCTTC
J: TRBJ2-1; V: TRBV28; D: TRBD2; size: -; CDR3: CASSYGTMGGRTLNEQFF; DNA: TGTGCCAGCAGTTATGGGACCATGGGCGGGAGGACTCTCAATGAGCAGTTCTTC
J: TRBJ1-5; V: TRBV7-2; D: TRBD1; size: -; CDR3: CASSVGQGVKPQHF; DNA: TGTGCCAGCAGCGTAGGACAGGGGGTGAAGCCCCAGCATTTT
J: TRBJ2-2; V: TRBV9; D: TRBD2; size: -; CDR3: CASSVRGGAPTGELFF; DNA: TGTGCCAGCAGCGTACGGGGGGGTGCGCCCACCGGGGAGCTGTTTTTT
J: TRBJ2-5; V: TRBV7-3; D: TRBD2; size: -; CDR3: CASSLSTSGSFGTQYF; DNA: TGTGCCAGCAGCTTAAGCACTAGCGGGAGCTTTGGGACCCAGTACTTC
J: TRBJ1-3; V: TRBV7-9; D: -; size: -; CDR3: CASSLWRVASGNTIYF; DNA: TGTGCCAGCAGCTTGTGGAGGGTAGCCTCCGGAAACACCATATATTTT
J: TRBJ2-7; V: TRBV5-1; D: TRBD1; size: -; CDR3: CASRAGTGTHEQYF; DNA: TGCGCCAGCAGGGCCGGGACAGGGACCCACGAGCAGTACTTC
J: TRBJ1-5; V: TRBV7-8; D: -; size: few; CDR3: CASGGSLGSNQPQHF; DNA: TGTGCCAGCGGAGGCTCCCTTGGAAGCAATCAGCCCCAGCATTTT
J: TRBJ2-2; V: TRBV7-3; D: -; size: -; CDR3: CASSWRGGGELFF; DNA: TGTGCCAGCAGCTGGCGGGGAGGCGGGGAGCTGTTTTTT
J: TRBJ1-1; V: TRBV15; D: -; size: -; CDR3: CATSPERNTEAFF; DNA: TGTGCCACCAGCCCAGAAAGGAACACTGAAGCTTTCTTT
J: TRBJ1-2; V: TRBV28; D: -; size: -; CDR3: CASGGMWGANYGYTF; DNA: TGTGCCAGCGGAGGAATGTGGGGGGCTAACTATGGCTACACCTTC
J: TRBJ2-3; V: TRBV7-3; D: TRBD1; size: -; CDR3: CASSRKDRLTDTQYF; DNA: TGTGCCAGCAGCCGCAAGGACAGGCTCACAGATACGCAGTATTTT
J: TRBJ2-2; V: TRBV13; D: -; size: -; CDR3: CASSFLRSNTGELFF; DNA: TGTGCCAGCAGCTTTCTCCGTTCGAACACCGGGGAGCTGTTTTTT
J: TRBJ2-3; V: TRBV12-3/TRBV12-4; D: -; size: once; CDR3: CASSLVGTQYF; DNA: TGTGCCAGCAGTTTGGTGGGCACGCAGTATTTT
J: TRBJ2-1; V: TRBV5-1; D: -; size: -; CDR3: CASSFLAGEQFF; DNA: TGCGCCAGCAGCTTCTTGGCGGGCGAGCAGTTCTTC
J: TRBJ2-1; V: TRBV7-3; D: -; size: once; CDR3: CASSLDVDNEQFF; DNA: TGTGCCAGCAGCTTAGATGTAGACAATGAGCAGTTCTTC
J: TRBJ1-2; V: TRBV24-1; D: -; size: -; CDR3: CATRGASSYGYTF; DNA: TGTGCCACCCGTGGGGCCTCAAGCTATGGCTACACCTTC
J: TRBJ2-3; V: TRBV19; D: -; size: many; CDR3: CASSIIWSADTQYF; DNA: TGTGCCAGTAGTATAATCTGGAGTGCAGATACGCAGTATTTT
J: TRBJ2-2; V: TRBV28; D: -; size: -; CDR3: CASSLGQGYTGELFF; DNA: TGTGCCAGCAGTCTGGGGCAGGGGTACACCGGGGAGCTGTTTTTT
J: TRBJ1-2; V: TRBV2; D: TRBD1; size: -; CDR3: CASSVGQGPGYGYTF; DNA: TGTGCCAGCAGCGTGGGACAGGGTCCCGGCTATGGCTACACCTTC
J: TRBJ1-2; V: TRBV12-3/TRBV12-4; D: -; size: -; CDR3: CASSLSNYGYTF; DNA: TGTGCCAGCAGTCTCTCTAACTATGGCTACACCTTC
J: TRBJ2-1; V: TRBV5-4; D: TRBD1; size: -; CDR3: CASSQSTGVYNEQFF; DNA: TGTGCCAGCAGCCAATCGACAGGGGTATACAATGAGCAGTTCTTC
J: TRBJ2-1; V: TRBV9; D: -; size: -; CDR3: CASSPSNEQFF; DNA: TGTGCCAGCAGCCCTTCTAATGAGCAGTTCTTC
J: TRBJ1-1; V: TRBV19; D: TRBD1; size: -; CDR3: CASRRTGRTEAFF; DNA: TGTGCCAGTAGAAGGACAGGGCGCACTGAAGCTTTCTTT
J: TRBJ1-2; V: TRBV5-1; D: TRBD1; size: -; CDR3: CASPPLGQGNGYTF; DNA: TGCGCCAGCCCTCCGCTAGGACAGGGGAATGGCTACACCTTC
J: TRBJ2-5; V: TRBV2; D: TRBD2; size: -; CDR3: CASISGSGETQYF; DNA: TGTGCCAGCATTAGCGGGAGTGGAGAGACCCAGTACTTC
J: TRBJ1-6; V: TRBV11-3; D: -; size: -; CDR3: CASSFINSPLHF; DNA: TGTGCCAGCAGCTTCATTAATTCACCCCTCCACTTT
J: TRBJ2-7; V: TRBV30; D: TRBD2; size: -; CDR3: CAWSWSGRAHEQYF; DNA: TGTGCCTGGAGCTGGAGCGGGAGGGCCCACGAGCAGTACTTC
J: TRBJ2-5; V: TRBV5-6; D: -; size: -; CDR3: CASSSPGWQETQYF; DNA: TGTGCCAGCAGCTCTCCGGGTTGGCAAGAGACCCAGTACTTC